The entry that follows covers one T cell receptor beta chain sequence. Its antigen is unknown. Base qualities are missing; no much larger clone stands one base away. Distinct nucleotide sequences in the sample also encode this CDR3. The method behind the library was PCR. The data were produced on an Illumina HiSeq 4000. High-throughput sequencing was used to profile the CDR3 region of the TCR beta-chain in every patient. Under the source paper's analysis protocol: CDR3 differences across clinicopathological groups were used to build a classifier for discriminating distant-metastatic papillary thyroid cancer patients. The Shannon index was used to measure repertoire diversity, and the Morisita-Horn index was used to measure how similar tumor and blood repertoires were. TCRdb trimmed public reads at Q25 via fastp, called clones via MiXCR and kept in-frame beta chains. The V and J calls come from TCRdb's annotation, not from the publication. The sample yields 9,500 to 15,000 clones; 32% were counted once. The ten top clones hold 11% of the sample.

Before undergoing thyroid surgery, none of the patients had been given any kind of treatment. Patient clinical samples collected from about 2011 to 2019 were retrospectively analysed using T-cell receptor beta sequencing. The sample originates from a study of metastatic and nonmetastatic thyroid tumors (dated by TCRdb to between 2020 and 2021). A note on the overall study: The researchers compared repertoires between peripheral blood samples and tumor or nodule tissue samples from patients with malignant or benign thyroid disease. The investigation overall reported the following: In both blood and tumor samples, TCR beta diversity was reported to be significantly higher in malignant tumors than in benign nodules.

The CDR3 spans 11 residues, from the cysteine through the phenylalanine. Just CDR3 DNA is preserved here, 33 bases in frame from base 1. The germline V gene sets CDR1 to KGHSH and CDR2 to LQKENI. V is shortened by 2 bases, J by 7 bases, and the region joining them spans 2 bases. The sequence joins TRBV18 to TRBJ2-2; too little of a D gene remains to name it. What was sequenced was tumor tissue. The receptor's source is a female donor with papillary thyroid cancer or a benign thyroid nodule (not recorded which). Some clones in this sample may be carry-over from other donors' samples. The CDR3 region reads CASSPDGELFF. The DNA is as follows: TGTGCCAGCTCACCAGACGGGGAGCTGTTTTTT.